Listed below are T cell receptor beta chains from one sample, sequenced in a study of T cell repertoires in cytomegalovirus infection. The antigens these receptors bind are not known. TCRdb fed the reads into MiXCR, producing one record per CDR3 protein. The table lists about 180,000 distinct CDR3 sequences, about a fifth of them singletons. The sequences come from CD8+ T cells from cultured PBMCs, collected from culture after CMV antigen stimulation. The receptors here all came from a human donor in good health (CMV status not recorded). Some clones in this sample may be carry-over from other donors' samples. The conserved cysteine and the conserved F or W are not part of the CDR3 here. The order of the fields is V gene, J gene, D gene, CDR3 protein. A D gene is named only where the DNA matches it firmly.

v_gene: TRBV2
j_gene: TRBJ2-7
d_gene: NA
CDR3aa: ASRESYEQY

v_gene: TRBV7-2
j_gene: TRBJ1-5
d_gene: TRBD1
CDR3aa: ASSIKQGSSNQPQH

v_gene: TRBV12-3/TRBV12-4
j_gene: TRBJ2-7
d_gene: NA
CDR3aa: ASSPDMGTAAFEQY

v_gene: TRBV9
j_gene: TRBJ1-2
d_gene: NA
CDR3aa: ASSPWGTSNYGYT

v_gene: TRBV12-3/TRBV12-4
j_gene: TRBJ1-2
d_gene: NA
CDR3aa: ASSFFLTYGYT

v_gene: TRBV7-6
j_gene: TRBJ2-5
d_gene: TRBD1
CDR3aa: ASSPLDRGNPIETQY

v_gene: TRBV27
j_gene: TRBJ1-1
d_gene: NA
CDR3aa: ATQRSGGGGTEAF

v_gene: TRBV7-2
j_gene: TRBJ2-7
d_gene: NA
CDR3aa: ASSLGDRFYEQY

v_gene: TRBV7-2
j_gene: TRBJ2-7
d_gene: TRBD2
CDR3aa: ASSVTSGGAYEQY

v_gene: TRBV27
j_gene: TRBJ2-1
d_gene: TRBD1
CDR3aa: ASSLFGTASYNEQF

v_gene: TRBV7-9
j_gene: TRBJ2-2
d_gene: TRBD1
CDR3aa: ASSRDRVFGGELF

v_gene: TRBV7-9
j_gene: TRBJ1-5
d_gene: TRBD1
CDR3aa: ASSWTGGNQPQH

v_gene: TRBV4-1
j_gene: TRBJ2-1
d_gene: TRBD2
CDR3aa: ASSQGLAGENEQF

v_gene: TRBV20-1
j_gene: TRBJ2-3
d_gene: NA
CDR3aa: SARWAGEYSTDTQY

v_gene: TRBV7-2
j_gene: TRBJ2-7
d_gene: TRBD2
CDR3aa: ASSLTSGGPYEQY

v_gene: TRBV7-2
j_gene: TRBJ1-1
d_gene: NA
CDR3aa: ASSFGVVKPMNTEAF

v_gene: TRBV12-3/TRBV12-4
j_gene: TRBJ1-2
d_gene: NA
CDR3aa: ASSLTSNGYT

v_gene: TRBV11-2
j_gene: TRBJ1-4
d_gene: NA
CDR3aa: ASSSSRGKNEKLF

v_gene: TRBV7-9
j_gene: TRBJ2-5
d_gene: NA
CDR3aa: ASSTTERQETQY

v_gene: TRBV4-1
j_gene: TRBJ1-2
d_gene: TRBD1
CDR3aa: ASSQGTGYDGYT

v_gene: TRBV19
j_gene: TRBJ1-5
d_gene: NA
CDR3aa: ASSNSFGNQPQH

v_gene: TRBV7-9
j_gene: TRBJ1-5
d_gene: TRBD1
CDR3aa: ASSQGGGNQPQH

v_gene: TRBV7-8
j_gene: TRBJ1-5
d_gene: NA
CDR3aa: ASRGSGNGNQPQH

v_gene: TRBV7-2
j_gene: TRBJ2-7
d_gene: NA
CDR3aa: ASSPYGGTYEQY

v_gene: TRBV12-3/TRBV12-4
j_gene: TRBJ1-3
d_gene: NA
CDR3aa: ASISRWGRSGNTIY

v_gene: TRBV7-2
j_gene: TRBJ2-7
d_gene: NA
CDR3aa: ASSLGPTPNEQY

v_gene: TRBV7-8
j_gene: TRBJ1-5
d_gene: NA
CDR3aa: ASSLTDRSNQPQH

v_gene: TRBV4-3
j_gene: TRBJ1-1
d_gene: NA
CDR3aa: ASSQVSGNTEAF

v_gene: TRBV7-2
j_gene: TRBJ2-5
d_gene: TRBD2
CDR3aa: ASSWYGGGQETQY

v_gene: TRBV12-3/TRBV12-4
j_gene: TRBJ2-3
d_gene: NA
CDR3aa: ASSSPWGTDTQY

v_gene: TRBV19
j_gene: TRBJ2-5
d_gene: NA
CDR3aa: ASSLGTTDQETQY

v_gene: TRBV7-2
j_gene: TRBJ1-5
d_gene: NA
CDR3aa: ASSLRYSNQPQH

v_gene: TRBV9
j_gene: TRBJ1-2
d_gene: NA
CDR3aa: ASGQAPNYGYT

v_gene: TRBV7-2
j_gene: TRBJ2-7
d_gene: NA
CDR3aa: ASSPTTPGYEQY

v_gene: TRBV4-1
j_gene: TRBJ2-7
d_gene: NA
CDR3aa: ASSQGTAISYEQY

v_gene: TRBV4-2
j_gene: TRBJ2-1
d_gene: NA
CDR3aa: ASSQDPAVSYNEQF

v_gene: TRBV7-2
j_gene: TRBJ2-3
d_gene: NA
CDR3aa: ASSPLWGADTQY

v_gene: TRBV7-8
j_gene: TRBJ2-7
d_gene: NA
CDR3aa: ASSTDGPLDEQY

v_gene: TRBV12-3/TRBV12-4
j_gene: TRBJ2-3
d_gene: NA
CDR3aa: ASEGEITDTQY

v_gene: TRBV4-1
j_gene: TRBJ1-2
d_gene: NA
CDR3aa: ASRGGDGYT

v_gene: TRBV28
j_gene: TRBJ1-2
d_gene: TRBD1
CDR3aa: ASSELSGGGKGNYGYT